Following are 27 T cell receptor beta chains from one sample sequenced in a study of regulatory T cells in long-lasting Graves disease. For TCR beta, libraries came from iRepertoire HTBI primers and Arm-PCR of CDR3 regions. TCRdb passed the multiplex PCR reads through MiXCR, listing each CDR3 protein once. The sample carries about 360,000 distinct CDR3 sequences, 15% to 20% recorded once. Sample time point: newly diagnosed GD, antithyroid drugs for less than 3 months. There was RNA extracted from PBMCs, and the TCR library was made from it. These data also featured in a second study, about T cells in Graves' hyperthyroidism and ophthalmopathy.

The specimen was peripheral blood mononuclear cells (PBMCs), collected at new diagnosis, from a patient treated with antithyroid drugs. The receptor set was obtained from a young woman with Graves disease.

In its sample, this clonotype was seen many times. The V call is TRBV20-1, the J call TRBJ2-3; 7 bases are shared with TRBD1. The V segment lost 6 bases and the J segment 4 bases; nucleotides outside the gene matches: 10. The CDR3 is made up of 14 amino acids. CDR1 is DFQATT and CDR2 is SNEGSKA in the germline V gene (reference sequence). CDR3 sequence (DNA): TGCAGTGCATTCCTACAGGGGTCGGCAGATACGCAGTATTTT. Its translation: CSAFLQGSADTQYF.

This clonotype was counted at least ten times. This chain joins TRBV5-1 and TRBJ2-4; D unclear. Germline V gives CDR1 SGHRS, CDR2 YFSETQ. V gave up 1 base and J gave up 5 bases, with 7 bases separating them. The CDR3 runs to 13 residues. The CDR3 sequence is CASSLSAQNIQYF. The CDR3 region has the DNA TGCGCCAGCAGCTTGAGTGCACAAAACATTCAGTACTTC.

This clonotype was counted many times. The rearrangement links TRBV6-5 to TRBJ2-1; 7 bases are shared with TRBD1. The CDR3 is 14 residues long. V lost 3 bases and J lost 5; bases outside the gene matches: 4. Germline CDR1 reads MNHEY; CDR2 reads SVGAGI. This CDR3 reads CASSYVTGDNEQFF. For the CDR3, the DNA is TGTGCCAGCAGTTATGTCACAGGGGACAATGAGCAGTTCTTC.

Many counts were recorded for this clonotype. The chain recombines TRBV20-1 with TRBJ1-5, with D possibly matching TRBD1 (6 bases). The CDR3 loop spans 13 amino acids. The V gene lost 6 bases and the J gene lost 2 bases, with 11 bases spanning the gap. Germline values: CDR1 DFQATT, CDR2 SNEGSKA (reference sequence). For the CDR3, the DNA is TGCAGTGCGGGGGGCCTTCGCAATCAGCCCCAGCATTTT. Its protein product is CSAGGLRNQPQHF.

This clonotype was seen a handful of times. This rearrangement joins TRBV4-1 to TRBJ2-3, with 14 bases aligning to TRBD2. The V gene's germline CDR1 is MGHRA and CDR2 YSYEKL. CDR3 size: 17 residues. The V segment lost 5 bases and the J segment 5 bases; nucleotides outside the gene matches: 9. This chain's CDR3 is CASSLGRLAGGKDTQYF. CDR3 in DNA: TGCGCCAGCAGCTTAGGCCGACTAGCGGGGGGGAAAGATACGCAGTATTTT.

This clonotype was counted at least ten times. The chain couples TRBV18 to TRBJ1-3, with TRBD1 matching 8 bases. From germline, CDR1 is KGHSH and CDR2 LQKENI. The V segment lost 4 bases and the J segment 0 bases; nucleotides outside the gene matches: 8. The CDR3 has 17 residues. CDR3 amino acids: CASSLNRGIVSGNTIYF. The DNA for the CDR3 is TGTGCCAGCTCACTAAACAGGGGGATAGTCTCTGGAAACACCATATATTTT. Based on the CDR3 plus reference TRBV18 and TRBJ1-3, the full variable domain is NAGVMQNPRHLVRRRGQEARLRCSPMKGHSHVYWYRQLPEEGLKFMVYLQKENIIDESGMPKERFSAEFPKEGPSILRIQQVVRGDSAAYFCASSLNRGIVSGNTIYFGEGSWLTVV.

This clonotype came up a few times. The genes are TRBV4-1 and TRBJ2-1; 9 bases fit TRBD2. CDR3 size: 16 residues. After removal of 1 base from V and 13 bases from J, the junction contained 14 bases not matched to a gene. Germline-derived CDR1 and CDR2 are MGHRA and YSYEKL. In DNA, the CDR3 is TGCGCCAGCAGCCAAGGTACGGGGTTAGCGGGGGCCGGACAGTTCTTC. This translates into CASSQGTGLAGAGQFF.

The table lists this clonotype with many counts. The chain couples TRBV5-1 to TRBJ2-3; D is tentatively TRBD1 or TRBD2 (5 bases each). V was pared by 0 bases and J by 2 bases, with 13 bases between. CDR1 is SGHRS, CDR2 YFSETQ, per germline. The CDR3 is made up of 16 amino acids. The CDR3 here is CASSLAGPGLTDTQYF. In nucleotides, the CDR3 is TGCGCCAGCAGCTTGGCGGGGCCGGGGCTCACAGATACGCAGTATTTT.

The chain is built from TRBV4-1 and TRBJ2-2; 13 bases agree with TRBD2. Losses at the gene ends were 4 bases for V and 4 bases for J; bases not matched to a gene: 6. The CDR3 runs 17 residues. Germline assignment: CDR1 MGHRA and CDR2 YSYEKL. This chain's CDR3 is CASSPGLAGITTGELFF. The DNA of the CDR3 is TGCGCCAGCAGCCCGGGACTAGCGGGGATTACCACCGGGGAGCTGTTTTTT.

Of note for this clonotype: Its ends do not fully match the called genes, so a read error is possible. J is TRBJ2-2 and V is TRBV2, with 7 bases that match TRBD2. CDR3 size: 19 residues. Germline V gene data show CDR1 as SNHLY and CDR2 as FYNNEI. The CDR3 region has the DNA TGTGCCAGCGCGGGGGACCCGACTAAGGCAGGCACGAACACCGGGGAGCTGTCTTTT. Translation: CASAGDPTKAGTNTGELSF. The full variable domain, in which reference TRBV2 and TRBJ2-2 provide the parts outside the CDR3, is EPEVTQTPSHQVTQMGQEVILRCVPISNHLYFYWYRQILGQKVEFLVSFYNNEISEKSEIFDDQFSVERPDGSNFTLKIRSTKLEDSAMYFCASAGDPTKAGTNTGELSFGEGSRLTVL.

This clonotype was counted at least ten times. The chain has TRBV3-1 and TRBJ2-7; 14 nucleotides line up with TRBD2. Germline V gene lookup returns CDR1 LGHDT and CDR2 YNNKEL (reference sequence). Trimming removed 5 bases from V and 4 bases from J; junction bases left unmatched: 4. The CDR3 covers 15 residues. DNA for the CDR3: TGTGCCAGCAGCTCCCGACTAGCGGGAGGGTACGAGCAGTACTTC. As protein: CASSSRLAGGYEQYF.

This clonotype has only a few counts. V is TRBV20-1 and J is TRBJ1-1; D is undetermined. The ends were cut back, 6 bases at V and 2 bases at J, with 16 bases in the middle. The CDR3 loop spans 14 amino acids. CDR1 and CDR2 (germline): DFQATT, SNEGSKA (reference sequence). In DNA form, the CDR3 reads TGCAGTGCAAGGAAGGGCCAAACTAACACTGAAGCTTTCTTT. Its translation: CSARKGQTNTEAFF.

The table lists this clonotype with a few counts. This sequence joins TRBV2 and TRBJ1-2, with a weak D call TRBD1 (5 bases). Germline V CDR1 and CDR2: SNHLY, FYNNEI. This CDR3 is built from 16 residues. V lost 3 bases to trimming and J lost 4 bases, with 18 bases between them. The CDR3 DNA reads TGTGCCAGCAGTGATCAGGGAGCCGCTAACTCCTATGGCTACACCTTC. Translation: CASSDQGAANSYGYTF. Full variable domain (outside the CDR3, taken from reference TRBV2 and TRBJ1-2): EPEVTQTPSHQVTQMGQEVILRCVPISNHLYFYWYRQILGQKVEFLVSFYNNEISEKSEIFDDQFSVERPDGSNFTLKIRSTKLEDSAMYFCASSDQGAANSYGYTFGSGTRLTVV.

Ten or more counts support this clonotype. This chain uses TRBV4-1 with TRBJ1-1; 8 bases are shared with TRBD1. Germline V gene lookup returns CDR1 MGHRA and CDR2 YSYEKL. This CDR3 is 15 amino acids long. The ends lost 1 base at V and 5 bases at J; junction bases unmatched: 6. The CDR3 spells CASSQAGGAETEAFF. DNA of the CDR3: TGCGCCAGCAGCCAAGCAGGGGGCGCGGAGACTGAAGCTTTCTTT.

With respect to this clonotype: A single base separates this from a much larger clone, so it may be a read error. V and J are TRBV2 and TRBJ2-7; perhaps TRBD2 as D (6 bases). Trimming left V 3 bases short and J 5 bases short, with 14 bases between. This CDR3 is 14 amino acids long. The germline V gene encodes CDR1 SNHLY and CDR2 FYNNEI. The CDR3 sequence: CASSETGDLHEQYF. The CDR3 DNA reads TGTGCCAGCAGTGAGACGGGAGACTTACACGAGCAGTACTTC.

For this clonotype: A read error may be the cause here, since a much bigger clone is one base away. CDR3 nucleotides: TGTGCCAGCAGCGTAGGGCATAGCGGGGGGCCCTACAAGCAGTACTTC. This codes for CASSVGHSGGPYKQYF. The chain uses TRBV9 and TRBJ2-7; 10 bases agree with TRBD2. The CDR3 runs 16 residues. Looked up from germline, CDR1 is SGDLS and CDR2 is YYNGEE. Using reference TRBV9 and TRBJ2-7 for the parts outside the CDR3, the full variable domain is DSGVTQTPKHLITATGQRVTLRCSPRSGDLSVYWYQQSLDQGLQFLIQYYNGEERAKGNILERFSAQQFPDLHSELNLSSLELGDSALYFCASSVGHSGGPYKQYFGPGTRLTVT.

The rearrangement links TRBV5-6 to TRBJ1-4; 12 nucleotides match TRBD1. Trimming removed 2 bases from V and 4 bases from J; junction bases left unmatched: 6. Germline CDR1 reads SGHDT; CDR2 reads YYEEEE. The CDR3 length is 17 residues. CDR3 in DNA: TGTGCCAGCAGCTTCCGGGACAGGGGGCGCGGTAATGAAAAACTGTTTTTT. Amino acids: CASSFRDRGRGNEKLFF.

This clonotype was recorded many times. The rearrangement links TRBV11-2 to TRBJ2-5, with 11 bases matching TRBD2. With V trimmed by 6 bases and J by 5 bases, 14 bases remained unmatched. Per the germline V gene, CDR1 is SGHAT and CDR2 is FQNNGV. The CDR3 sequence is 17 residues long. The CDR3 nucleotides are TGTGCCAGCAGTCTAGGGTCCGTAGCGGGGGGGCGGGAGACCCAGTACTTC. It codes for CASSLGSVAGGRETQYF.

Many counts were recorded for this clonotype. The V gene is TRBV27, the J gene TRBJ1-1, with D hard to call. V shed 6 bases and J shed 7 bases, with 18 bases lying between them. The CDR3 is 14 amino acids. Germline assignment: CDR1 MNHEY and CDR2 SMNVEV (reference sequence). The CDR3 region is CASSTRARNFEAFF. The CDR3 DNA reads TGTGCCAGCAGCACCCGCGCCCGGAACTTTGAAGCTTTCTTT.

This clonotype showed up many times. The genes are TRBV11-2 and TRBJ2-7; perhaps TRBD1 as D (6 bases). V was clipped by 5 bases and J by 3 bases, with 14 bases between them. Germline loops: CDR1 SGHAT, CDR2 FQNNGV. This CDR3 has 14 residues. This CDR3 reads CASSLRQVDYEQYF. CDR3 sequence (DNA): TGTGCCAGCAGCCTCAGACAGGTTGACTACGAGCAGTACTTC.

Many counts were recorded for this clonotype. This rearrangement joins TRBV6-5 to TRBJ2-7; 11 bases fit TRBD2. Germline CDR1 is MNHEY and CDR2 is SVGAGI. The CDR3 consists of 14 residues. The trim removed 2 bases at V and 3 bases at J, leaving 0 bases unmatched. Here the CDR3 reads CASSYGTSGYEQYF. The CDR3 region has the DNA TGTGCCAGCAGTTACGGGACTAGCGGCTACGAGCAGTACTTC.

This clonotype was counted at least ten times. The chain combines TRBV24-1 with TRBJ2-1, with a tentative D call TRBD2 (6 bases). V lost 3 bases, J lost 1 base, and 18 bases lay in between. The germline gives CDR1 KGHDR, CDR2 SFDVKD. The CDR3 length is 18 residues. The CDR3 DNA is TGTGCCACCAGTGATCCCTCTCCCAGCGGGCCTTCCTACAATGAGCAGTTCTTC. Its protein is CATSDPSPSGPSYNEQFF.

Many counts were recorded for this clonotype. The rearrangement uses TRBV9 and TRBJ2-7, with unresolved D. The length of the CDR3 is 14 residues. V shed 4 bases and J shed 2 bases, with 13 bases lying between them. The germline gives CDR1 SGDLS, CDR2 YYNGEE. The CDR3 DNA sequence: TGTGCCAGCAGCCCACGGACCCAGACCTACGAGCAGTACTTC. Protein: CASSPRTQTYEQYF.

The chain is built from TRBV5-1 and TRBJ2-5; D possibly corresponds to TRBD1 (6 bases). The germline V and J ends were trimmed by 4 bases and 7 bases, with 14 bases remaining between them. The CDR3 is 13 amino acids. Germline CDR1 reads SGHRS; CDR2 reads YFSETQ. CDR3 sequence (DNA): TGCGCCAGCAGCAAAGGACAGCGAGGGACCCAGTACTTC. It yields the protein CASSKGQRGTQYF.

In its sample, this clonotype was seen many times. The chain joins TRBV11-3 to TRBJ2-7, with D possibly TRBD2 on 5 matching bases. The CDR3 loop spans 14 amino acids. V was cut by 1 base and J by 2 bases, with 9 bases left in between. The germline V gene encodes CDR1 SGHNT and CDR2 YENEEA. The CDR3 region has the DNA TGTGCCAGCAGCTTAGGAGGCGGGCCCTACGAGCAGTACTTC. It codes for CASSLGGGPYEQYF.

J is TRBJ2-3 and V is TRBV19; 10 bases line up with TRBD2. After removal of 3 bases from V and 3 bases from J, the junction contained 6 bases not matched to a gene. The germline gives CDR1 LNHDA, CDR2 SQIVND (reference sequence). The CDR3 covers 16 residues. The CDR3 region is CASSIGRTSGTDTQYF. DNA of the CDR3: TGTGCCAGTAGTATCGGCCGGACTAGCGGAACAGATACGCAGTATTTT.

V gene TRBV11-2 combines with J gene TRBJ2-3; 14 nucleotides line up with TRBD2. The V gene's germline CDR1 is SGHAT and CDR2 FQNNGV. The length of the CDR3 is 12 residues. V was pared by 6 bases and J by 12 bases, with 2 bases of the junction left unmatched. CDR3 region: CASRTSGRGQYF. The DNA for the CDR3 is TGTGCCAGCAGGACTAGCGGGAGGGGACAGTATTTT.